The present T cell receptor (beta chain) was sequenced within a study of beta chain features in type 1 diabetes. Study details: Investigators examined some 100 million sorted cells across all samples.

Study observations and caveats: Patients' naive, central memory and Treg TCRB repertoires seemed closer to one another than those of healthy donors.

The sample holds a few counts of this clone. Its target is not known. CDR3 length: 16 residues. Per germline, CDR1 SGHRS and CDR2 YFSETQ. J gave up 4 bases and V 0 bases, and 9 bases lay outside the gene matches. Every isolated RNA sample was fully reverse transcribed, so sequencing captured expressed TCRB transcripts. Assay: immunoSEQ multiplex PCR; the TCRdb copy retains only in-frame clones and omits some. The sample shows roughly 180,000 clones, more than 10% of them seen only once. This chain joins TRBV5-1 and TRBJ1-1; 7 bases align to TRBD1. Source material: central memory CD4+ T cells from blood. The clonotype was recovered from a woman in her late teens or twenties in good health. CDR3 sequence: CASSLVGGTVATEAFF. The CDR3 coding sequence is TGCGCCAGCAGCTTGGTAGGAGGGACAGTTGCCACTGAAGCTTTCTTT.